Each of the 13 T cell receptor beta chains below was sequenced from the same sample in a study of patients and donors after allogeneic stem cell transplantation. One entry per CDR3 protein results from TCRdb running MiXCR on the RT-PCR reads. The data contain about 74,000 distinct CDR3 sequences, 26% of them singletons. The sequencing sample was made of blood, either unsorted or a sorted T cell fraction (not recorded which). The receptors derive from a human donor who was either an allogeneic HSCT recipient or a stem cell or donor lymphocyte infusion donor (not recorded which). It is not recorded whose cells these are; they may come from a transplant donor.

Only a few counts were recorded for this clonotype. The chain uses TRBV21-1 and TRBJ2-5; TRBD1 is the table's D call, not checked against the DNA. TRBV21-1 is deemed a pseudogene. The CDR3 is 11 residues long. CDR3 amino acids: CASSSRASQYF. The CDR3 DNA reads as TGTGCCAGCAGCTCCCGGGCCTCCCAGTACTTC.

This clonotype appeared a few times. The gene calls are TRBV7-9 and TRBJ1-1; tentative D call: TRBD1 (6 bases). From germline, CDR1 is SEHNR and CDR2 FQNEAQ (reference sequence). V was clipped by 5 bases and J by 1 base, with 14 bases between them. The CDR3 has 15 amino acids. The CDR3 is CASSLSRTANTEAFF. CDR3 DNA: TGTGCCAGCAGCCTATCCAGGACAGCGAACACTGAAGCTTTCTTT.

This clonotype was counted a single time. The rearrangement uses TRBV25-1 and TRBJ2-1; tentative D call: TRBD1 (5 bases). V lost 0 bases to trimming and J lost 5 bases, with 14 bases between them. The CDR3 totals 16 residues. Germline CDR1 MGHDK, CDR2 SYGVNS. CDR3 bases: TGTGCCAGCAGTGAATATACAGGACCCCCCCACAATGAGCAGTTCTTC. It encodes CASSEYTGPPHNEQFF.

The genes are TRBV6-5 and TRBJ1-1; 10 bases are shared with TRBD1. Germline CDR1 and CDR2: MNHEY and SVGAGI. V lost 6 bases and J lost 7; bases outside the gene matches: 8. The CDR3 extends over 14 amino acids. DNA of the CDR3: TGTGCCAGCAGGCGCCGACAGGGGGCGAATGAAGCTTTCTTT. Translation gives CASRRRQGANEAFF.

This clonotype was seen only a few times. The chain carries TRBV7-3 and TRBJ2-3; 7 bases fit TRBD2. Losses at the gene ends were 5 bases for V and 6 bases for J; bases not matched to a gene: 8. This CDR3 is 14 amino acids long. The germline gives CDR1 SGHTA, CDR2 FQGTGA. In nucleotides, the CDR3 is TGTGCCAGCAGCCCACGGACTAGTCGGGATACGCAGTATTTT. The encoded protein is CASSPRTSRDTQYF.

In this sample, this clonotype turned up a few times. The chain joins TRBV5-1 to TRBJ2-7; D not resolved. Trimming left V 0 bases short and J 1 base short, with 11 bases between. Per the germline V gene, CDR1 is SGHRS and CDR2 is YFSETQ. The CDR3 has 15 residues. The CDR3 bases are TGCGCCAGCAGCTTGGGGCAGGCCCGTTCCTACGAGCAGTACTTC. Its translation: CASSLGQARSYEQYF.

The chain carries TRBV5-1 and TRBJ2-1; D is possibly TRBD2 (5 bases). In germline, CDR1 is SGHRS, CDR2 YFSETQ. The CDR3 runs to 16 residues. V lost 1 base and J 0 bases, leaving 11 bases between the germline ends. The CDR3 DNA follows: TGCGCCAGCAGCTTGAGCGGATCGAGCTCCTACAATGAGCAGTTCTTC. Residues: CASSLSGSSSYNEQFF.

This clonotype appeared a few times. The genes are TRBV3-1 and TRBJ2-2, with D perhaps assigned TRBD1 or TRBD2 (5 bases each). The V gene's germline CDR1 is LGHDT and CDR2 YNNKEL (reference sequence). Trimming stripped 3 bases from V and 3 bases from J, with 20 bases between. The CDR3 spans 18 residues. CDR3 amino acids: CASSQALPGTSYTGELFF. The CDR3 nucleotides read TGTGCCAGCAGCCAGGCTCTCCCCGGGACCTCTTACACCGGGGAGCTGTTTTTT.

The chain links TRBV9 to TRBJ2-7; 8 nucleotides align to TRBD1. This CDR3 is built from 13 residues. Germline V lookup: CDR1 SGDLS, CDR2 YYNGEE. The ends lost 9 bases at V and 1 base at J; junction bases unmatched: 6. CDR3 in amino acids: CATTGGQSYEQYF. The CDR3 DNA reads as TGTGCCACCACAGGGGGACAGTCCTACGAGCAGTACTTC.

This clonotype appeared many times. The chain employs TRBV20-1 and TRBJ2-1; D remains unclear. From germline, CDR1 is DFQATT and CDR2 SNEGSKA (reference sequence). The CDR3 contains 10 residues. V dropped 6 bases and J dropped 6 bases, with 6 bases sitting between them. The CDR3 loop is CSAKGNEQFF. Here the CDR3 DNA reads TGCAGTGCCAAGGGCAATGAGCAGTTCTTC.

This clonotype was counted only a few times. J is TRBJ2-1 and V is TRBV27; a weak D match, TRBD1 (6 bases). Germline V lookup: CDR1 MNHEY, CDR2 SMNVEV (reference sequence). CDR3 size: 14 residues. Trimming pared 3 bases from V and 7 bases from J, leaving 13 bases between. In DNA form, the CDR3 reads TGTGCCAGCAGTTTGGACAGAGGTACTAATGAGCAGTTCTTC. This sequence encodes CASSLDRGTNEQFF.

This clonotype was recorded a few times. CDR3 sequence (DNA): TGTGCCAGCAGCGTAGAAGACAAGGGGGAGCAGTTCTTC. This translates into CASSVEDKGEQFF. The chain uses TRBV9 and TRBJ2-1; perhaps TRBD1 as D (5 bases). CDR1 is SGDLS, CDR2 YYNGEE, per germline. Trimming took off 0 bases at V and 10 bases at J, with 11 bases between the two ends. The CDR3 totals 13 residues.

This clonotype showed up just a few times. V usage is TRBV7-9 and J usage is TRBJ2-3, with TRBD1 identical over 9 bases. Trimming took 0 bases from V and 5 from J; bases not matched to a gene: 6. This CDR3 has 16 residues. Germline CDR1 is SEHNR and CDR2 is FQNEAQ (reference sequence). CDR3 amino acids: CASSLALDRGGDTQYF. CDR3 in DNA: TGTGCCAGCAGCTTAGCCTTGGACAGGGGCGGAGATACGCAGTATTTT. The whole variable domain, filled in from reference TRBV7-9 and TRBJ2-3, reads DTGVSQNPRHKITKRGQNVTFRCDPISEHNRLYWYRQTLGQGPEFLTYFQNEAQLEKSRLLSDRFSAERPKGSFSTLEIQRTEQGDSAMYLCASSLALDRGGDTQYFGPGTRLTVL.